The 2 T cell receptor beta chains below all came from one sample that was sequenced in a study of cytomegalovirus exposure and HLA in healthy donors. Both 60 Vbeta primers and 13 Jbeta primers went into the PCR. Profiling relied on immunoSEQ multiplex PCR, and the TCRdb table lists in-frame clones only, not all of them. The repertoire holds 180,000 or so clones, 77% seen once, with more than 1.4% in the top ten. Sequencing was performed on PBMCs. The receptors here all came from a young man in good health and CMV-seronegative.

The chain couples TRBV7-9 to TRBJ1-3, with TRBD1 identical over 11 bases. Looked up from germline, CDR1 is SEHNR and CDR2 is FQNEAQ (reference sequence). The CDR3 sequence is 15 residues long. V gave up 5 bases and J gave up 3 bases; unmatched junction bases: 3. DNA of the CDR3: TGTGCCAGCAGCCGGACAGGGGGCGATGGAAACACCATATATTTT. It is translated as CASSRTGGDGNTIYF.

The rearrangement uses TRBV6-1 and TRBJ2-5, with TRBD1 as a possible D gene (6 bases). Germline CDR1 MNHNS, CDR2 SASEGT. This CDR3 region has 14 residues. V was clipped by 1 base and J by 5 bases, with 11 bases between them. The CDR3 nucleotides are TGTGCCAGCAGTGAAGGGACAGCCGTGGAGACCCAGTACTTC. Translation gives CASSEGTAVETQYF.